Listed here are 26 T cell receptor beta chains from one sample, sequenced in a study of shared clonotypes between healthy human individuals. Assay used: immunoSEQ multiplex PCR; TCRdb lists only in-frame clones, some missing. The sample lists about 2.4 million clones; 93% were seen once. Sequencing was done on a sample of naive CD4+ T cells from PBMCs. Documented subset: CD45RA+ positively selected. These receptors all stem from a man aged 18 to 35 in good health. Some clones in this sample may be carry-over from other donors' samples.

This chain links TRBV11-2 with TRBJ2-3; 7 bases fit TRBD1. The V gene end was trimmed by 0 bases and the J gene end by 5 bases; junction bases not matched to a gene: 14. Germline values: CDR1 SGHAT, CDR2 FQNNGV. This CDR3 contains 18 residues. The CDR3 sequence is CASSLDKTGQGVIDTQYF. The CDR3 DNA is TGTGCCAGCAGCTTAGATAAAACGGGCCAGGGGGTTATAGATACGCAGTATTTT.

This CDR3 is CASRSFDRVFKNIQYF. The CDR3 DNA is TGTGCCAGCAGATCATTCGACAGGGTATTCAAAAACATTCAGTACTTC. The genes are TRBV27 and TRBJ2-4; 7 positions agree with TRBD1. Germline CDR1 reads MNHEY; CDR2 reads SMNVEV (reference sequence). The V gene end was trimmed by 6 bases and the J gene end by 3 bases; junction bases not matched to a gene: 11. The CDR3 spans 16 residues.

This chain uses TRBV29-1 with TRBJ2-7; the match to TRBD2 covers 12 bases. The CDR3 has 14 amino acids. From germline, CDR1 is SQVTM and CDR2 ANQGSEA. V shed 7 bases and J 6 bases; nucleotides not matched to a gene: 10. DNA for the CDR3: TGCAGCGCGGGAACGACTAGCGGGAGTCTCGAGCAGTACTTC. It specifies CSAGTTSGSLEQYF.

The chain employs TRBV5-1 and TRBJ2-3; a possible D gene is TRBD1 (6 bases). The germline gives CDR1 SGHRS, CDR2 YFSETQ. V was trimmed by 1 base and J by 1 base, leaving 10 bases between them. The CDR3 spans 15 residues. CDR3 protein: CASSLTGPGTDTQYF. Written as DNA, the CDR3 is TGCGCCAGCAGCTTGACAGGGCCAGGCACAGATACGCAGTATTTT.

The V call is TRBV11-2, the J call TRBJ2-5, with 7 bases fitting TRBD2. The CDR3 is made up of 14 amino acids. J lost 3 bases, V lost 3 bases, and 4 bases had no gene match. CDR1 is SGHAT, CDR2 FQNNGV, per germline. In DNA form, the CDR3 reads TGTGCCAGCAGCTTTACAACTAGCGAAGAGACCCAGTACTTC. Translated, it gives CASSFTTSEETQYF.

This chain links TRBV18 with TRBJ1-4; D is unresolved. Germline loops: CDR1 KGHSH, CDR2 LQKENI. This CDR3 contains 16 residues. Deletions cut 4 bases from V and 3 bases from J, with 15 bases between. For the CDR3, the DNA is TGTGCCAGCTCACGTGAACCCCGAGGACCTAATGAAAAACTGTTTTTT. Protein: CASSREPRGPNEKLFF.

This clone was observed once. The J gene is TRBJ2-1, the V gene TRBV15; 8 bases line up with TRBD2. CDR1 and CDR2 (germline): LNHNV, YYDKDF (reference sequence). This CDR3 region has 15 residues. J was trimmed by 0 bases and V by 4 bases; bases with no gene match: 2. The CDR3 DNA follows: TGTGCCACCAGCACCGGGAGGGGCTCCTACAATGAGCAGTTCTTC. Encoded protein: CATSTGRGSYNEQFF. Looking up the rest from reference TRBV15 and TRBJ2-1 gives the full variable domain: DAMVIQNPRYQVTQFGKPVTLSCSQTLNHNVMYWYQQKSSQAPKLLFHYYDKDFNNEADTPDNFQSRRPNTSFCFLDIRSPGLGDTAMYLCATSTGRGSYNEQFFGPGTRLTVL.

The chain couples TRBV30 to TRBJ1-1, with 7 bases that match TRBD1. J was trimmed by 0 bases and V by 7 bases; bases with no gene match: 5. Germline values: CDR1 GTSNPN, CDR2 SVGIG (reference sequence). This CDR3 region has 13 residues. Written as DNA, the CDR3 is TGTGCCTTCGCGACAGGGATGAACACTGAAGCTTTCTTT. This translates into CAFATGMNTEAFF.

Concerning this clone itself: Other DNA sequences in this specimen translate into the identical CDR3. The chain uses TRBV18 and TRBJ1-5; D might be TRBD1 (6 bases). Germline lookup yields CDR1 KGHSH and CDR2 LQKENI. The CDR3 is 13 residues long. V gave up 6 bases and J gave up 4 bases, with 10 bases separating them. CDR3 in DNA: TGTGCCAGCTCCCCAGACAGGAATCAGCCCCAGCATTTT. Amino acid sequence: CASSPDRNQPQHF.

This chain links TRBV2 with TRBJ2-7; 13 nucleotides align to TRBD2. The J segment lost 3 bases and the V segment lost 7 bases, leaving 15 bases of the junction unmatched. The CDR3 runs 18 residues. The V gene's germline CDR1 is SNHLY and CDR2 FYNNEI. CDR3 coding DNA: TGTGCCAGCATGGGGGCTATCACTAGCGGGAGGGCCGTCTACGAGCAGTACTTC. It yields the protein CASMGAITSGRAVYEQYF.

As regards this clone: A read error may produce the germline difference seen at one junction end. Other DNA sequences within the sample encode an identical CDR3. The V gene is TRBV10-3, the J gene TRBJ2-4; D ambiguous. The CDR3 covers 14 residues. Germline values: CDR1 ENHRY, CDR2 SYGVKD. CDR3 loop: CAISESAAKNIQYF. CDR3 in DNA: TGTGCCATCAGCGAGTCAGCCGCCAAAAACATTCAGTACTTC.

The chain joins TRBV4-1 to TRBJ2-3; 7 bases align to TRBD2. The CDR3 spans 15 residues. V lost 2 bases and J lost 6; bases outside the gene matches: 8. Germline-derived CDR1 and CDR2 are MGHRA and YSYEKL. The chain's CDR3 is CASSQSVTSEDTQYF. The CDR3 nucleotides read TGCGCCAGCAGCCAAAGCGTAACTAGCGAGGATACGCAGTATTTT.

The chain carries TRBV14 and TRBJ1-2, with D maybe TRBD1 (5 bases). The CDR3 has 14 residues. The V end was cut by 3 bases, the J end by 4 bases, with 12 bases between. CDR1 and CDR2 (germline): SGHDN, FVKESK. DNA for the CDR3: TGTGCCAGCAGCCAGGGGGAGGGTCGCTATGGCTACACCTTC. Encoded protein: CASSQGEGRYGYTF.

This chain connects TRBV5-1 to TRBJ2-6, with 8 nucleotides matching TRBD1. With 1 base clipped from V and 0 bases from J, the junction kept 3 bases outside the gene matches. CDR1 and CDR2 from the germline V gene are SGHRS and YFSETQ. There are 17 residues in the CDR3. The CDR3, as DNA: TGCGCCAGCAGCTTGTGGACAGGGAGCTCTGGGGCCAACGTCCTGACTTTC. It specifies CASSLWTGSSGANVLTF.

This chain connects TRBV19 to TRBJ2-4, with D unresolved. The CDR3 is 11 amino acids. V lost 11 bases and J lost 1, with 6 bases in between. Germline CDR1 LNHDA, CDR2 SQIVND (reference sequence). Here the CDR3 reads CAHAAKNIQYF. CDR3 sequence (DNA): TGTGCCCACGCGGCCAAAAACATTCAGTACTTC. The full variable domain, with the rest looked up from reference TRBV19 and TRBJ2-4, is DGGITQSPKYLFRKEGQNVTLSCEQNLNHDAMYWYRQDPGQGLRLIYYSQIVNDFQKGDIAEGYSVSREKKESFPLTVTSAQKNPTAFYLCAHAAKNIQYFGAGTRLSVL.

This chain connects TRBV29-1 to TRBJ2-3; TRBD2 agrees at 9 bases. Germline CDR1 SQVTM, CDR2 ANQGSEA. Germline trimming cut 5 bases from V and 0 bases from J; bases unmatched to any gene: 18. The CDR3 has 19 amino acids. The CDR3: CSVRGLAGGPHSSTDTQYF. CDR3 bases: TGCAGCGTTCGTGGCTTGGCGGGAGGGCCACACTCTAGCACAGATACGCAGTATTTT.

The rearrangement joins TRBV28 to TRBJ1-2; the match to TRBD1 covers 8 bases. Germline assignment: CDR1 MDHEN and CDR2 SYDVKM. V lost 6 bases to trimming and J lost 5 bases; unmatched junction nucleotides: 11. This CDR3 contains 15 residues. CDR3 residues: CASRSWGQATYGYTF. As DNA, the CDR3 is TGTGCCAGCAGGTCATGGGGACAGGCCACTTATGGCTACACCTTC.

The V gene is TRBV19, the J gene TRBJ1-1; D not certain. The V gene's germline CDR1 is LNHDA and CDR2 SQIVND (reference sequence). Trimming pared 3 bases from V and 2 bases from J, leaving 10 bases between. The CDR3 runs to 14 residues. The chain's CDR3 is CASSIWADNTEAFF. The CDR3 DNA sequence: TGTGCCAGTAGTATTTGGGCGGACAACACTGAAGCTTTCTTT.

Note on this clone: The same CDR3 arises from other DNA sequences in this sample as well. The CDR3 here is CASSLLAASTDTQYF. The CDR3 DNA reads as TGCGCCAGCAGCCTTCTGGCCGCGAGCACAGATACGCAGTATTTT. V gene TRBV5-1 combines with J gene TRBJ2-3; D uncertain. Trimming stripped 4 bases from V and 0 bases from J, with 12 bases between. CDR1 and CDR2 (germline): SGHRS, YFSETQ. CDR3 size: 15 residues.

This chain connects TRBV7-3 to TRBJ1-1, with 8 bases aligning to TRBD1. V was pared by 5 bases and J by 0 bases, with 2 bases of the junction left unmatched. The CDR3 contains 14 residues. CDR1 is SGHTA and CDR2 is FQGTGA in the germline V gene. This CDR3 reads CASSATGVNTEAFF. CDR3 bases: TGTGCCAGCAGCGCGACAGGGGTGAACACTGAAGCTTTCTTT.

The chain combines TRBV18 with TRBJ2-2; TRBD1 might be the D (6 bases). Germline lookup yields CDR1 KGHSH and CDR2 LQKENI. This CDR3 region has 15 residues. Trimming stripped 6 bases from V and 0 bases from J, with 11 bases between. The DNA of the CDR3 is TGTGCCAGCTCTGGACAGCCCTCGAACACCGGGGAGCTGTTTTTT. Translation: CASSGQPSNTGELFF.

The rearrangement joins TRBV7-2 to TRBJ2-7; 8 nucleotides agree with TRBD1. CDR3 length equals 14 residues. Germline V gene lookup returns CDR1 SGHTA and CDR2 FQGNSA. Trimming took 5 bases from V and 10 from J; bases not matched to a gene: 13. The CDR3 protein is CASSGRTGRAVQYF. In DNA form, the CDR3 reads TGTGCCAGCAGCGGACGGACAGGGCGTGCGGTCCAGTACTTC.

In DNA form, the CDR3 reads TGTGCCAGCAGCCAGGACGCGCTAACCTACGAGCAGTACTTC. Protein: CASSQDALTYEQYF. The V and J genes are TRBV9 and TRBJ2-7; unclear D gene. Germline V gives CDR1 SGDLS, CDR2 YYNGEE. V dropped 4 bases and J dropped 2 bases, with 13 bases sitting between them. This CDR3 spans 14 amino acids.

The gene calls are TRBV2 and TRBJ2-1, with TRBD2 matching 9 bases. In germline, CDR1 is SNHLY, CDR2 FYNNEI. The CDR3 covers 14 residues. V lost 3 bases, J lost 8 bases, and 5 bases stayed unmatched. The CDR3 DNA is TGTGCCAGCAGTGAGGCACTAGCGGGTTATGAGCAGTTCTTC. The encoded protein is CASSEALAGYEQFF.

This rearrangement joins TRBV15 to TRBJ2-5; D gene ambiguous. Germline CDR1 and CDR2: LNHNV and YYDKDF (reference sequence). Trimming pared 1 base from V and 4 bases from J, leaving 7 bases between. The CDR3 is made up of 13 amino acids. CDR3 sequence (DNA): TGTGCCACCAGCAGAGCACCCCTAGAGACCCAGTACTTC. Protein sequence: CATSRAPLETQYF.

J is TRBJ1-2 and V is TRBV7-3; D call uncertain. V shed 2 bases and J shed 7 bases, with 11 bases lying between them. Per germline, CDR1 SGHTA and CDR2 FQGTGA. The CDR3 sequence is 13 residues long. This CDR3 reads CASSLSDNSGYTF. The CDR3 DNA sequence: TGTGCCAGCAGCTTATCTGACAATTCTGGCTACACCTTC.